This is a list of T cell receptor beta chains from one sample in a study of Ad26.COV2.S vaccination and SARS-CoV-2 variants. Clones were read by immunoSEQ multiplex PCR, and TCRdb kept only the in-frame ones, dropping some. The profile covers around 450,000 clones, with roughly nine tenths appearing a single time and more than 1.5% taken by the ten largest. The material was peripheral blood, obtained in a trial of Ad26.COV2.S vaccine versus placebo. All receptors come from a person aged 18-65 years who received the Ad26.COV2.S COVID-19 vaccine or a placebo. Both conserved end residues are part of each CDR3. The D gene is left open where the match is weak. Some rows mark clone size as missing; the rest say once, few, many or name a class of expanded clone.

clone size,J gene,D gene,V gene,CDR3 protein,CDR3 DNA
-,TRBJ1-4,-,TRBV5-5,CANSVRDVYEKLFF,TGTGCCAACAGCGTGAGGGACGTTTATGAAAAACTGTTTTTT
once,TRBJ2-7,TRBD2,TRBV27,CASSSLAGGPNEQYF,TGTGCCAGCAGTTCTCTAGCGGGAGGGCCTAATGAGCAGTACTTC
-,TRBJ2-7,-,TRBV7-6,CASSSSDRPLRYEQYF,TGTGCCAGCAGCTCTTCTGACAGGCCCCTGAGGTACGAGCAGTACTTC
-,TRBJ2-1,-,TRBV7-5,CARSLVWQGDCNEQFF,TGTGCCAGAAGCTTAGTTTGGCAGGGAGATTGCAATGAGCAGTTCTTC
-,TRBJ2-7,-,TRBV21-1,CASSKLGGPPYEQYF,TGTGCCAGCAGCAAGTTGGGGGGTCCCCCCTACGAGCAGTACTTC
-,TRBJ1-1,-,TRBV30,CAWDRPNTEAFF,TGTGCCTGGGACCGACCGAACACTGAAGCTTTCTTT
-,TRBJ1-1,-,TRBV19,CASIRGGMNTEAFF,TGTGCCAGTATCCGGGGGGGGATGAACACTGAAGCTTTCTTT
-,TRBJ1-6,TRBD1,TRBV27,CASSIRQGGSPLHF,TGTGCCAGCAGTATTCGACAGGGCGGCTCACCCCTCCACTTT
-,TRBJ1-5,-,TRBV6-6,CASSYAGTQLNQPQHF,TGTGCCAGCAGTTATGCCGGGACACAACTTAATCAGCCCCAGCATTTT
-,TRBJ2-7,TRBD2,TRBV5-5,CASSLREGQYF,TGTGCCAGCAGCTTGAGGGAGGGGCAGTACTTC
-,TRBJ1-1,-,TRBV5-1,CASSSQQGMNTEAFF,TGCGCCAGCAGCTCGCAACAGGGCATGAACACTGAAGCTTTCTTT
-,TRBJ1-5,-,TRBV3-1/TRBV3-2,CASSHSDSNQPQHF,TGTGCCAGCAGCCATTCTGATAGCAATCAGCCCCAGCATTTT
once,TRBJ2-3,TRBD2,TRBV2,CASRLAGGADTQYF,TGTGCCAGCAGACTAGCGGGGGGGGCAGATACGCAGTATTTT
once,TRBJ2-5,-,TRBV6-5,CASSSGTVIETQYF,TGTGCCAGCAGTTCCGGGACTGTTATCGAGACCCAGTACTTC
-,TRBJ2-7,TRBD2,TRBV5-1,CASSLRTSGGEQYF,TGCGCCAGCAGCTTGCGGACTAGTGGAGGGGAGCAGTACTTC
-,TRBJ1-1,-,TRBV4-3,CASSQVLGRGFGNTEAFF,TGCGCCAGCAGCCAAGTTTTGGGCAGGGGATTTGGGAACACTGAAGCTTTCTTT
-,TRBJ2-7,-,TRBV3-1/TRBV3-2,CASSPPGLIEQYF,TGTGCCAGCAGCCCACCGGGACTGATCGAGCAGTACTTC
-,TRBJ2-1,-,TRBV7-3,CASSLAGFNEQFF,TGTGCCAGCAGCTTAGCTGGGTTCAATGAGCAGTTCTTC
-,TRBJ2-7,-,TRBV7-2,CASSFTGSRREQYF,TGTGCCAGCAGCTTTACAGGGAGCCGGCGCGAGCAGTACTTC
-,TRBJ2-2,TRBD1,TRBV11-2,CASSIIPGQGAGLTGELFF,TGTGCCAGCAGCATAATCCCGGGACAGGGGGCTGGACTCACCGGGGAGCTGTTTTTT
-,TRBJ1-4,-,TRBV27,CASSLVSGATGEKLFF,TGTGCCAGCAGTTTAGTATCGGGGGCTACAGGGGAAAAACTGTTTTTT
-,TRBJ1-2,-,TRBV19,CASRTPGVNYGYTF,TGTGCCAGTAGAACTCCGGGGGTTAACTATGGCTACACCTTC
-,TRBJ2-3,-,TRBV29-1,CSVEDGGSGDTQYF,TGCAGCGTTGAAGATGGGGGGAGTGGAGATACGCAGTATTTT
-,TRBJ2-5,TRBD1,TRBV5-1,CASSLRTGRETQYF,TGCGCCAGCAGCCTGCGGACAGGAAGGGAGACCCAGTACTTC
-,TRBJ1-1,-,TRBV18,CASSPQGFTWDTEAFF,TGTGCCAGCTCACCCCAGGGCTTCACATGGGACACTGAAGCTTTCTTT
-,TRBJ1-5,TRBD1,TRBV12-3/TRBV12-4,CASSQQGAQPQHF,TGTGCCAGCAGCCAACAGGGGGCTCAGCCCCAGCATTTT
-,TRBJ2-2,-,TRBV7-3,CASSLWAGTNTGELFF,TGTGCCAGCAGCTTATGGGCGGGGACCAACACCGGGGAGCTGTTTTTT
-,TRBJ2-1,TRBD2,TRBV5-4,CASSLSPHSSGTINVGEQFF,TGTGCCAGCAGCTTATCCCCACACTCTAGCGGAACAATAAATGTAGGGGAGCAGTTCTTC
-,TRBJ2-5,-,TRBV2,CASSVGKQETQYF,TGTGCCAGCAGTGTGGGAAAACAAGAGACCCAGTACTTC
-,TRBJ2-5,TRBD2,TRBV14,CASSQPNTYGLAGKLQETQYF,TGTGCCAGCAGCCAACCTAATACTTATGGACTAGCGGGGAAACTCCAAGAGACCCAGTACTTC
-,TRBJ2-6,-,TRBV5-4,CASSLLKGRSGANVLTF,TGTGCCAGCAGCTTGCTAAAGGGTCGATCTGGGGCCAACGTCCTGACTTTC
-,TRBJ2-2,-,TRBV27,CASSYSAAANTGELFF,TGTGCCAGCAGTTATTCAGCGGCAGCGAACACCGGGGAGCTGTTTTTT
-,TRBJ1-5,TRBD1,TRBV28,CASTRAGTGNQPQHF,TGTGCCAGCACCAGGGCCGGGACAGGGAATCAGCCCCAGCATTTT
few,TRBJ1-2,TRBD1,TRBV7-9,CASSLDRGHGYTF,TGTGCCAGCAGCTTAGACAGGGGGCATGGCTACACCTTC
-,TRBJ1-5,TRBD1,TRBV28,CASSPQGLRGQPQHF,TGTGCCAGCAGTCCACAGGGGTTAAGGGGTCAGCCCCAGCATTTT
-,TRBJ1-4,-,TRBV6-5,CASSWGGNEKLFF,TGTGCCAGCAGCTGGGGGGGCAATGAAAAACTGTTTTTT